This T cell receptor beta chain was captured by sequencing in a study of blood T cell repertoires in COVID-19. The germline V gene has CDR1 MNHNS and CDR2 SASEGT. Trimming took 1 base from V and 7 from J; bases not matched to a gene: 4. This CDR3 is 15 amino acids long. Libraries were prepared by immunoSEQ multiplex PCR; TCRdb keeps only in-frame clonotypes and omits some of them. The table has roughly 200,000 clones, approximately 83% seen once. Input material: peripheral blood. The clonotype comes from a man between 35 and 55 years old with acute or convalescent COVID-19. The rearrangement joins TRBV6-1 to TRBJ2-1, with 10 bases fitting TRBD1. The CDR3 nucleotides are TGTGCCAGCAGTGAAGGGGCGGACAGGGGGAATGAGCAGTTCTTC. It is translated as CASSEGADRGNEQFF.